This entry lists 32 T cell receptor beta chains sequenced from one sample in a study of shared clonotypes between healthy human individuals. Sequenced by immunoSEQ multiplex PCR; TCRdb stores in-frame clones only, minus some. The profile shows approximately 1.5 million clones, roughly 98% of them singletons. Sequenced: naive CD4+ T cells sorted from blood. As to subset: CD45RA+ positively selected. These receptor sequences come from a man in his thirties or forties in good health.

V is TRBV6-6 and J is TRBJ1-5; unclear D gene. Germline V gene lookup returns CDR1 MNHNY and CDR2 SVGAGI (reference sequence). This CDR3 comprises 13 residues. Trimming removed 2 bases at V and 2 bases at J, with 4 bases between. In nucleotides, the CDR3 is TGTGCCAGCAGTTACATTGGCAATCAGCCCCAGCATTTT. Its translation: CASSYIGNQPQHF.

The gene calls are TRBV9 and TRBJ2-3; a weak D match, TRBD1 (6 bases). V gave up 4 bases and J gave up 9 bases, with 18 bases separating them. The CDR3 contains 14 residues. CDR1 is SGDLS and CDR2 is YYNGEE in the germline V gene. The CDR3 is CASSFRDTRVTQYF. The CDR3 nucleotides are TGTGCCAGCAGCTTCCGGGACACAAGGGTGACGCAGTATTTT.

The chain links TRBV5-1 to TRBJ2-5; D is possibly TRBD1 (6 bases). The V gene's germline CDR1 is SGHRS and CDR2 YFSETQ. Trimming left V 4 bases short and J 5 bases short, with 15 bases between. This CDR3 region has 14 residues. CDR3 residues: CASSLGATRETQYF. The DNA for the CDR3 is TGCGCCAGCAGCCTGGGGGCCACCAGGGAGACCCAGTACTTC.

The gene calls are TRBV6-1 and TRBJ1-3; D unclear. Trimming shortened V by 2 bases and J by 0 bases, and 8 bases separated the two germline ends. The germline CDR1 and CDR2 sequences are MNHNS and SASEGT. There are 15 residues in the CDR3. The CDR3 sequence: CASSETFASGNTIYF. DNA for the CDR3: TGTGCCAGCAGTGAAACGTTTGCCTCTGGAAACACCATATATTTT.

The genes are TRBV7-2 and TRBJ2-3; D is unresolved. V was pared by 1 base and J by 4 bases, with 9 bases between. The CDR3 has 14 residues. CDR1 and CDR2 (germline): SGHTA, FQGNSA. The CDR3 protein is CASSLVGVADTQYF. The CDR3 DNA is TGTGCCAGCAGCTTAGTAGGTGTCGCAGATACGCAGTATTTT.

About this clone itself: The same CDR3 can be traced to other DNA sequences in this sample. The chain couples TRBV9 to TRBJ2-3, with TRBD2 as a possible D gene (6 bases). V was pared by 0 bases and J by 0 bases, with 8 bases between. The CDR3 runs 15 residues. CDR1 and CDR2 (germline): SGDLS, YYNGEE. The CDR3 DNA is TGTGCCAGCAGCGTAGGGCGGGGAAGCACAGATACGCAGTATTTT. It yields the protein CASSVGRGSTDTQYF.

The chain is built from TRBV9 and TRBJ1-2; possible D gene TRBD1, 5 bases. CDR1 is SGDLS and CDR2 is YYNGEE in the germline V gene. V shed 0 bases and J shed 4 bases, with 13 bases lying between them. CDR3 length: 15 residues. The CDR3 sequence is CASSVEVRGAYGYTF. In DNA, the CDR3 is TGTGCCAGCAGCGTAGAGGTGAGAGGGGCCTATGGCTACACCTTC.

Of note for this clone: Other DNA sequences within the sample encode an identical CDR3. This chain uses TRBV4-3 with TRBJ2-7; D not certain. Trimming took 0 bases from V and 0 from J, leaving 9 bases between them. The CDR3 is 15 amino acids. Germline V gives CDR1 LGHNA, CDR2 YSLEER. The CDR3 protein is CASSQDLRGSYEQYF. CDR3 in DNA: TGCGCCAGCAGCCAAGATCTGAGAGGCTCCTACGAGCAGTACTTC.

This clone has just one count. The CDR3 here is CAISEITGGSYEQYF. The CDR3 DNA sequence: TGTGCCATCAGTGAGATCACAGGGGGGTCCTACGAGCAGTACTTC. The chain carries TRBV10-3 and TRBJ2-7, with TRBD1 matching over 8 bases. There are 15 residues in the CDR3. The V segment lost 2 bases and the J segment 1 base; nucleotides outside the gene matches: 4. The germline V gene encodes CDR1 ENHRY and CDR2 SYGVKD.

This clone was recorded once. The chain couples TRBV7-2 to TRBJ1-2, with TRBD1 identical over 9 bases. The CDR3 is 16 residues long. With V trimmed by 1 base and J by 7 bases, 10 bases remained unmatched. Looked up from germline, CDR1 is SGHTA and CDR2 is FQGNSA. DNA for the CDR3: TGTGCCAGCAGCTTAGAGCCCGGGACAGGGCTTGGTGGCTACACCTTC. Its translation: CASSLEPGTGLGGYTF.

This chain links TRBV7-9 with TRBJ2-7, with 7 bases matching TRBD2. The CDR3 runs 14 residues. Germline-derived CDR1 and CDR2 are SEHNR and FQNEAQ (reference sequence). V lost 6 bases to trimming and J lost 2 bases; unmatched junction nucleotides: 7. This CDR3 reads CASRKSGATYEQYF. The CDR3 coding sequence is TGTGCCAGCAGGAAGAGCGGGGCCACCTACGAGCAGTACTTC.

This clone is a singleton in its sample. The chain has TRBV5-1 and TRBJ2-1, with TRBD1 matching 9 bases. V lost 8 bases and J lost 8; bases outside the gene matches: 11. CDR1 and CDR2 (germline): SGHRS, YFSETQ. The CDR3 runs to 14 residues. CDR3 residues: CASSETTGGHEQFF. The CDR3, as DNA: TGCGCCAGTTCCGAGACTACAGGGGGCCATGAGCAGTTCTTC.

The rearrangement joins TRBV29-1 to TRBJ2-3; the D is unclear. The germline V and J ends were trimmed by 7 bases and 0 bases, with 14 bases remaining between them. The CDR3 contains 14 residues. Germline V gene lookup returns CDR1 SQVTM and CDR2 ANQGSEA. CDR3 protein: CSGSFGHSTDTQYF. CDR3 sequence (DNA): TGCAGCGGAAGTTTCGGGCACAGCACAGATACGCAGTATTTT.

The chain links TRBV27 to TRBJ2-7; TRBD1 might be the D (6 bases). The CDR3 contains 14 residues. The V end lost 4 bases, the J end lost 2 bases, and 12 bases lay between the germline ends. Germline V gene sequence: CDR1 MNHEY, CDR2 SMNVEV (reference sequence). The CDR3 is CASSYTGPPYEQYF. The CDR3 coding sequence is TGTGCCAGCAGTTACACAGGGCCACCCTACGAGCAGTACTTC.

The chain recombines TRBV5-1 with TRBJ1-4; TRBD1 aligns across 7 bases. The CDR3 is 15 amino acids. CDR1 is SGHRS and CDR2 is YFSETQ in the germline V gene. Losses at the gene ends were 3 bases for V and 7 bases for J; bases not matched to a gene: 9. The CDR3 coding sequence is TGCGCCAGCAGCTCGGTTGGACAGGTTGGTGAAAAACTGTTTTTT. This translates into CASSSVGQVGEKLFF.

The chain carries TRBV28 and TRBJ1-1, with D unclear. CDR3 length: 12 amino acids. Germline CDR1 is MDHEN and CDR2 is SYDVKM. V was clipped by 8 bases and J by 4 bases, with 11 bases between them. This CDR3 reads CASGVRSTEAFF. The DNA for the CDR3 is TGTGCCAGCGGGGTCAGGAGCACTGAAGCTTTCTTT.

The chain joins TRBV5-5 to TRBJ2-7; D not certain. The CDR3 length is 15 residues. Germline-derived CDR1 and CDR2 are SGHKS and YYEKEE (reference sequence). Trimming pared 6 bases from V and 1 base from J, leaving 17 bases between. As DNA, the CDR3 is TGTGCCAGCACCCCACTCCGGGCAAATTCCTACGAGCAGTACTTC. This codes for CASTPLRANSYEQYF.

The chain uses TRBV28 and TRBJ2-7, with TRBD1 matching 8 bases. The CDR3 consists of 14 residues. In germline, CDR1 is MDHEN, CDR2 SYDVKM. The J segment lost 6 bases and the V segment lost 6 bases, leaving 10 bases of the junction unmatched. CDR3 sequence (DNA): TGTGCCAGCAGGACAGGGGACCCAACCATCGAGCAGTACTTC. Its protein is CASRTGDPTIEQYF.

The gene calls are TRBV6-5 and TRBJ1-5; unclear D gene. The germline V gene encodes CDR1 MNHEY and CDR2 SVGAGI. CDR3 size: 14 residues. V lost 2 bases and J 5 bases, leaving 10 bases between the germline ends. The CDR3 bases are TGTGCCAGCAGTTACGCGGCGGAACATCAGCCCCAGCATTTT. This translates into CASSYAAEHQPQHF.

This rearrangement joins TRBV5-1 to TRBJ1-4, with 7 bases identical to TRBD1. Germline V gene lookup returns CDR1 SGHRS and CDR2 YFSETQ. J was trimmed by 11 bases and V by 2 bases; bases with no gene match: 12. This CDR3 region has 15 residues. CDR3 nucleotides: TGCGCCAGCAGCTTAGACCAGGGGGGTAGAGGGAAACTGTTTTTT. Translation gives CASSLDQGGRGKLFF.

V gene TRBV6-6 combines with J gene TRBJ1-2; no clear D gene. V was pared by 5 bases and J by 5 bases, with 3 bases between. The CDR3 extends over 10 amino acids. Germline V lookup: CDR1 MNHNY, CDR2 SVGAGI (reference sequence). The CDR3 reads CASSRYGYTF. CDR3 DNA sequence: TGTGCCAGCAGTAGGTATGGCTACACCTTC.

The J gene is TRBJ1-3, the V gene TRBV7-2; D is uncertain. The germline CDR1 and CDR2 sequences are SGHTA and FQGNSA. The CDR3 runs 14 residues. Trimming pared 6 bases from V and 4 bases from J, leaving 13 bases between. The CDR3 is CASSTNIVGNTIYF. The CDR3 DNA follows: TGTGCCAGCAGTACGAACATCGTAGGAAACACCATATATTTT.

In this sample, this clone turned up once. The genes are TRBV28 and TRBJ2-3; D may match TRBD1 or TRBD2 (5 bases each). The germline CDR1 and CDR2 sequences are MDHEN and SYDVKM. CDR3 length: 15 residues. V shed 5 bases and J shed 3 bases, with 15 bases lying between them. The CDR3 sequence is CASSRWDEGTDTQYF. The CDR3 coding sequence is TGTGCCAGCAGTAGGTGGGATGAGGGGACAGATACGCAGTATTTT.

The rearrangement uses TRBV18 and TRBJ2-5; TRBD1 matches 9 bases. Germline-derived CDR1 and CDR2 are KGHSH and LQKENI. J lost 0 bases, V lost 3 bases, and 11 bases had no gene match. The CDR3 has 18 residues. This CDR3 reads CASSPVMTGTGYQETQYF. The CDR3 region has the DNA TGTGCCAGCTCACCCGTCATGACCGGGACAGGGTACCAAGAGACCCAGTACTTC.

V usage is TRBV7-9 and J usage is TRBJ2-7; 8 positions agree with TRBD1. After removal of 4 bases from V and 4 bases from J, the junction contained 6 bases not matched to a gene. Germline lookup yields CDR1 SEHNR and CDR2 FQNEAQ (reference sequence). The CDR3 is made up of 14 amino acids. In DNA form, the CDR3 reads TGTGCCAGCAGCTCCCGACAGGGGAATTACGAGCAGTACTTC. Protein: CASSSRQGNYEQYF.

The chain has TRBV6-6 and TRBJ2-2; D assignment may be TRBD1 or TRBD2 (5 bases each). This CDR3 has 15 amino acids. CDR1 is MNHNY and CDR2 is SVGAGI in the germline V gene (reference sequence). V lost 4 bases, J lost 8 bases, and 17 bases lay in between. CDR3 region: CASSSPGTQGGELFF. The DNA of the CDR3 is TGTGCCAGCAGTTCCCCCGGGACCCAGGGAGGGGAGCTGTTTTTT.

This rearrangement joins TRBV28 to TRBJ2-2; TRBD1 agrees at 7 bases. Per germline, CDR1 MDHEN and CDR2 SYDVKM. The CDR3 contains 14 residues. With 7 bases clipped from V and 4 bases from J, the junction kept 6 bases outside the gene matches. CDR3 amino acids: CASTPTGRTGELFF. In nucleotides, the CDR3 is TGTGCCAGCACCCCGACAGGGCGCACCGGGGAGCTGTTTTTT.

CDR3 region: CAISEMGEQYF. CDR3 sequence (DNA): TGTGCCATCAGTGAGATGGGCGAGCAGTACTTC. This chain uses TRBV10-3 with TRBJ2-7; D is unclear. The V gene's germline CDR1 is ENHRY and CDR2 SYGVKD. The V end lost 2 bases, the J end lost 6 bases, and 5 bases lay between the germline ends. The CDR3 sequence is 11 residues long.

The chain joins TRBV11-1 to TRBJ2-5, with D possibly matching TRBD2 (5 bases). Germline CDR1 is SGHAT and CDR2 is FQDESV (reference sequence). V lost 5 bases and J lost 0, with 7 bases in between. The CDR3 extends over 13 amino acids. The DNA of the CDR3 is TGTGCCAGCAGCGAGCGGTACCAAGAGACCCAGTACTTC. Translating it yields CASSERYQETQYF. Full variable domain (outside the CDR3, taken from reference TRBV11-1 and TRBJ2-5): EAEVAQSPRYKITEKSQAVAFWCDPISGHATLYWYRQILGQGPELLVQFQDESVVDDSQLPKDRFSAERLKGVDSTLKIQPAELGDSAMYLCASSERYQETQYFGPGTRLLVL.

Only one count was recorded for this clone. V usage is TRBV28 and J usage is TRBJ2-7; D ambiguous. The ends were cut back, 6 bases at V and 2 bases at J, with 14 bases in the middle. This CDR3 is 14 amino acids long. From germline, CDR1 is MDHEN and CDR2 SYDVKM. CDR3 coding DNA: TGTGCCAGCAGGTACAAGAAGGTCCCCTACGAGCAGTACTTC. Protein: CASRYKKVPYEQYF.

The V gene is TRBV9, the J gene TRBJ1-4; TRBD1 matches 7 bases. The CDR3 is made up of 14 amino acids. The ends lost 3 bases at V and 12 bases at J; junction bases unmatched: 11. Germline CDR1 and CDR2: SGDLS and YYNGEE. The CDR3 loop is CASSAWDSGFELFF. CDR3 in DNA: TGTGCCAGCAGCGCTTGGGACAGCGGTTTTGAACTGTTTTTT.

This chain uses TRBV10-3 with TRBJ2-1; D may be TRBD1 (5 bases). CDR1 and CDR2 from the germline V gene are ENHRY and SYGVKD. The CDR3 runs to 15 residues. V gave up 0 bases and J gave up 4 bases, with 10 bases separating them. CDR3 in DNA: TGTGCCATCAGTGAGTCAGTGGGGCCATACAATGAGCAGTTCTTC. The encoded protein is CAISESVGPYNEQFF.